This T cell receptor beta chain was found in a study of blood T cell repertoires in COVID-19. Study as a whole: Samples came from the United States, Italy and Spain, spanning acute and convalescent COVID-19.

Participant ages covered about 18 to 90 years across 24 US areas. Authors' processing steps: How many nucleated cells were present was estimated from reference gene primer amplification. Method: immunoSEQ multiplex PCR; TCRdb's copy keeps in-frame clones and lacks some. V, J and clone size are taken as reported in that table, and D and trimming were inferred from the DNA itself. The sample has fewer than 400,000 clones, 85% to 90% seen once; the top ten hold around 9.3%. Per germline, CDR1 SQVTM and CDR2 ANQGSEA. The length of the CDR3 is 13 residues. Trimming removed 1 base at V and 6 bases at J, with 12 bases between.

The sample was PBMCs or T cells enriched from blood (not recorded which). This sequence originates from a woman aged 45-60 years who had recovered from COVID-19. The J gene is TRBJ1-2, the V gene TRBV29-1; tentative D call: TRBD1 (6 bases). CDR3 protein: CSVEGGPGHGYTF. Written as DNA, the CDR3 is TGCAGCGTTGAAGGGGGGCCAGGTCATGGCTACACCTTC.